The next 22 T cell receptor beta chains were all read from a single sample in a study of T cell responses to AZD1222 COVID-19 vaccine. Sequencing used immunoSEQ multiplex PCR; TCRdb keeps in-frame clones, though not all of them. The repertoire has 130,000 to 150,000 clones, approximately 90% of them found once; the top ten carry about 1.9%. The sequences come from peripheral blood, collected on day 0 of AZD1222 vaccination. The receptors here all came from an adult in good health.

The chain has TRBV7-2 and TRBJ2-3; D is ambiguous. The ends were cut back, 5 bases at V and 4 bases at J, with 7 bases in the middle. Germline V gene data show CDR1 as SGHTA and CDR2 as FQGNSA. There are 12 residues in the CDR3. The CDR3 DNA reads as TGTGCCAGCAGCCTCACCTCAGATACGCAGTATTTT. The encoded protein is CASSLTSDTQYF. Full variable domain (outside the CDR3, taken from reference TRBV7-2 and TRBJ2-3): GAGVSQSPSNKVTEKGKDVELRCDPISGHTALYWYRQSLGQGLEFLIYFQGNSAPDKSGLPSDRFSAERTGGSVSTLTIQRTQQEDSAVYLCASSLTSDTQYFGPGTRLTVL.

The CDR3 DNA is TGTGCCAGCAGTGACGGGACTAGCGTAAATGAGCAGTTCTTC. Residues: CASSDGTSVNEQFF. The chain couples TRBV6-4 to TRBJ2-1, with 10 nucleotides matching TRBD2. Germline assignment: CDR1 MRHNA and CDR2 SNTAGT. The CDR3 covers 14 residues. The V gene end was trimmed by 2 bases and the J gene end by 7 bases; junction bases not matched to a gene: 2.

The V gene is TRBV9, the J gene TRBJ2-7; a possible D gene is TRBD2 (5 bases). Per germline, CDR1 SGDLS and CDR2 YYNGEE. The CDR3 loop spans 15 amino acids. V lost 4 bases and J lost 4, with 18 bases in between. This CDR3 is CASSPRGFGLYEQYF. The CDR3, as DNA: TGTGCCAGCAGCCCCCGCGGGTTTGGACTGTACGAGCAGTACTTC.

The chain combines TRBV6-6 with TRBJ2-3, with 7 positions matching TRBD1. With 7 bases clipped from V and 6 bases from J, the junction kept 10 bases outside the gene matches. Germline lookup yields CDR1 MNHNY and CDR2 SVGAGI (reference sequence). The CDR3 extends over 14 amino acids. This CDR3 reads CASKGAGHPDTQYF. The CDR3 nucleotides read TGTGCCAGCAAGGGGGCAGGGCATCCCGATACGCAGTATTTT.

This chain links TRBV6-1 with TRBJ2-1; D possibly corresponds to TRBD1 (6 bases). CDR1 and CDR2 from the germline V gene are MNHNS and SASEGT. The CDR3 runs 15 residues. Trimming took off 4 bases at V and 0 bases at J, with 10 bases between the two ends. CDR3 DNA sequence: TGTGCCAGCAGTGCCCAGGACAGCTCCTACAATGAGCAGTTCTTC. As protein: CASSAQDSSYNEQFF.

The CDR3 DNA sequence: TGTGCCAGCAGCTTCCAGCCTAGCGGGGGTTGGGGTACGCAGTATTTT. Encoded protein: CASSFQPSGGWGTQYF. This sequence joins TRBV7-2 and TRBJ2-3, with 10 bases fitting TRBD2. CDR3 length equals 16 residues. Germline-derived CDR1 and CDR2 are SGHTA and FQGNSA. J lost 8 bases, V lost 3 bases, and 11 bases had no gene match.

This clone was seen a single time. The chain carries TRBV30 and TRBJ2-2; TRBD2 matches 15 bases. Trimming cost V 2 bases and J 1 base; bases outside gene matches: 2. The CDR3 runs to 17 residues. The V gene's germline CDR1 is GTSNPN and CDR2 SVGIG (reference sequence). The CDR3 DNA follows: TGTGCCTGGAGTCTGGGACTAGCGGGGGGGAACACCGGGGAGCTGTTTTTT. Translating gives CAWSLGLAGGNTGELFF.

The CDR3, as DNA: TGCGCCAGCAGCTTCGGGAGCGACATCACCGGGGAGCTGTTTTTT. Protein sequence: CASSFGSDITGELFF. This chain uses TRBV5-1 with TRBJ2-2, with TRBD2 as a possible D gene (6 bases). Germline V CDR1 and CDR2: SGHRS, YFSETQ. The V end was cut by 2 bases, the J end by 4 bases, with 12 bases between. The CDR3 sequence is 15 residues long.

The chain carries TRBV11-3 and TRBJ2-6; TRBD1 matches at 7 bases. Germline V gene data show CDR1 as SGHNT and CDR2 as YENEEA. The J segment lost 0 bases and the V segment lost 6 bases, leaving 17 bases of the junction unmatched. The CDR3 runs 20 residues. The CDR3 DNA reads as TGTGCCAGCAGTTCACCTCTTCCGGGACAGACGAACTCTGGGGCCAACGTCCTGACTTTC. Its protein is CASSSPLPGQTNSGANVLTF.

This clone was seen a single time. CDR3 DNA: TGTGCCATCAGTGAGTCGGGGGAGGGTGGCTACACCTTC. It codes for CAISESGEGGYTF. The genes are TRBV10-3 and TRBJ1-2, with D possibly TRBD1 on 5 matching bases. This CDR3 is 13 amino acids long. Trimming removed 0 bases at V and 7 bases at J, with 9 bases between. Germline lookup yields CDR1 ENHRY and CDR2 SYGVKD.

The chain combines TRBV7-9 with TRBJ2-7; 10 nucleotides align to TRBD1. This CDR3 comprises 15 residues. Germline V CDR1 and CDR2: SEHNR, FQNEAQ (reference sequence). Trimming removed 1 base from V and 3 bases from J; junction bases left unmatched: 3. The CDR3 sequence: CASSLGRTGGYEQYF. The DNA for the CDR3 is TGTGCCAGCAGCTTAGGTCGGACAGGGGGCTACGAGCAGTACTTC.

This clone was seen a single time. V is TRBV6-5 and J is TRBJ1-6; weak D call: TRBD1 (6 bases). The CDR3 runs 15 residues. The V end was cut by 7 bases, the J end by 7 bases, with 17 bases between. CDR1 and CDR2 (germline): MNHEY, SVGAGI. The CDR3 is CASIRLTGENSPLHF. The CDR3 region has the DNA TGTGCCAGCATCAGGTTGACAGGTGAAAATTCACCCCTCCACTTT.

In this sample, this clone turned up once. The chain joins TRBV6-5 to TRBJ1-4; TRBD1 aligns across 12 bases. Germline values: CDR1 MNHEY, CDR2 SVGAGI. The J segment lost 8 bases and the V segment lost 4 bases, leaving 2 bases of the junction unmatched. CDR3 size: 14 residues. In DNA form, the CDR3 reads TGTGCCAGCAGTTGGGACAGGGGGCGGGAAAAACTGTTTTTT. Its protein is CASSWDRGREKLFF.

CDR3 protein: CASSLYWTGAATNEKLFF. CDR3 bases: TGTGCCAGCAGCTTATATTGGACAGGGGCTGCAACTAATGAAAAACTGTTTTTT. The chain employs TRBV7-9 and TRBJ1-4, with 9 nucleotides matching TRBD1. The CDR3 is 18 residues long. The V segment lost 2 bases and the J segment 0 bases; nucleotides outside the gene matches: 7. In germline, CDR1 is SEHNR, CDR2 FQNEAQ (reference sequence).

CDR3 in amino acids: CASSLGGGTGIYEQYF. CDR3 in DNA: TGCGCCAGCAGCTTGGGGGGCGGGACAGGGATCTACGAGCAGTACTTC. This sequence joins TRBV5-1 and TRBJ2-7; 9 nucleotides match TRBD1. Germline values: CDR1 SGHRS, CDR2 YFSETQ. The CDR3 contains 16 residues. Germline trimming cut 0 bases from V and 3 bases from J; bases unmatched to any gene: 7. Based on the CDR3 plus reference TRBV5-1 and TRBJ2-7, the full variable domain is KAGVTQTPRYLIKTRGQQVTLSCSPISGHRSVSWYQQTPGQGLQFLFEYFSETQRNKGNFPGRFSGRQFSNSRSEMNVSTLELGDSALYLCASSLGGGTGIYEQYFGPGTRLTVT.

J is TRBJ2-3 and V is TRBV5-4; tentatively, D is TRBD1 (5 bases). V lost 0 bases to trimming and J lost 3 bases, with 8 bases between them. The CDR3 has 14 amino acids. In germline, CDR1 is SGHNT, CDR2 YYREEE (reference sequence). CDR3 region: CASSLDRITDTQYF. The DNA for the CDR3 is TGTGCCAGCAGCTTGGACAGGATTACAGATACGCAGTATTTT.

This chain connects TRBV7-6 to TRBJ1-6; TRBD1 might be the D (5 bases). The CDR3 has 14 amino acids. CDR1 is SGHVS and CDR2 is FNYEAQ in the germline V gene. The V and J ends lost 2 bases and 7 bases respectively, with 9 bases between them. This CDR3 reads CASSLSAGNSPLHF. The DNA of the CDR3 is TGTGCCAGCAGCTTATCTGCAGGGAATTCACCCCTCCACTTT.

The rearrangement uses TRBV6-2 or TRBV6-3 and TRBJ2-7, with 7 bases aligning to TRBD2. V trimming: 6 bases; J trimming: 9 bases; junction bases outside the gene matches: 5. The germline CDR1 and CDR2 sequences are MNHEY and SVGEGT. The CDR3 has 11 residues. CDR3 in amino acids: CASSDGTMQYF. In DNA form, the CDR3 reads TGTGCCAGCAGCGACGGGACTATGCAGTACTTC.

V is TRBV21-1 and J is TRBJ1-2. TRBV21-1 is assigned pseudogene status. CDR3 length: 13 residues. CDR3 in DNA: TGTGCCAGCAGCAAACGGGCCTCCTATGGCTACACCTTC. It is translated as CASSKRASYGYTF.

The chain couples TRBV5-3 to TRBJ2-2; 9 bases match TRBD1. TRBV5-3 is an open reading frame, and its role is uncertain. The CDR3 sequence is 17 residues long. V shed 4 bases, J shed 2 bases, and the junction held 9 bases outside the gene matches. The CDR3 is CARSLLPGQGNTGELFF. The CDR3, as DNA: TGTGCCAGAAGCCTACTTCCGGGACAGGGAAACACCGGGGAGCTGTTTTTT.

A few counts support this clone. The DNA for the CDR3 is TGTGCCAGCAGCTTAGAAGGTGGGGAGCTGTTTTTT. It yields the protein CASSLEGGELFF. The V gene is TRBV7-9, the J gene TRBJ2-2; D remains unclear. Trimming took 1 base from V and 8 from J, leaving 5 bases between them. Germline V lookup: CDR1 SEHNR, CDR2 FQNEAQ (reference sequence). CDR3 length equals 12 residues.

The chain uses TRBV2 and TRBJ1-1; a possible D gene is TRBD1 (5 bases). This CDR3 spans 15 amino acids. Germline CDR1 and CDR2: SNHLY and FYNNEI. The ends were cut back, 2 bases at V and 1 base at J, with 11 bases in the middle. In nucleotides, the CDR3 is TGTGCCAGCAGTGAATTGTGGGGCGCGAACACTGAAGCTTTCTTT. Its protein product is CASSELWGANTEAFF.